Many counts were recorded for the clone carrying this TCR beta chain. Antigen specificity is unknown. This entry is derived from a study of T cells after yellow fever vaccination. Whole-study findings and limits: Booster samples showed a return of most primary-vaccination clones (roughly 95% CD4, around 88% CD8).

TCRdb re-called the 5' RACE reads with MiXCR, one entry per CDR3 protein. The sample has around 350,000 distinct CDR3 sequences, under 7.5% seen once; the top ten hold approximately 16%. The origin of this receptor is a young man who received the YFV17D yellow fever vaccine. Sequenced here: PBMCs, sampled 5 days after the yellow fever booster vaccination.

CDR3 in DNA: TGTGCCAGCAGCTTGGCGGCCGGTCAGAACACTGAAGCTTTCTTT. The encoded protein is CASSLAAGQNTEAFF. The gene calls are TRBV5-6 and TRBJ1-1; unclear D gene. The CDR3 has 15 residues. Germline CDR1 is SGHDT and CDR2 is YYEEEE. The germline V and J ends were trimmed by 0 bases and 1 base, with 10 bases remaining between them. The complete variable domain, with remaining parts taken from reference TRBV5-6 and TRBJ1-1, reads DAGVTQSPTHLIKTRGQQVTLRCSPKSGHDTVSWYQQALGQGPQFIFQYYEEEERQRGNFPDRFSGHQFPNYSSELNVNALLLGDSALYLCASSLAAGQNTEAFFGQGTRLTVV.